This entry features one TCR beta chain sequence. This entry is derived from a study of blood T cell repertoires in COVID-19. Germline CDR1 reads LNHDA; CDR2 reads SQIVND (reference sequence). The J segment lost 6 bases and the V segment lost 3 bases, leaving 7 bases of the junction unmatched. The length of the CDR3 is 15 residues. The assay was immunoSEQ multiplex PCR, and TCRdb's table has in-frame clones only and misses some. The table includes approximately 280,000 clones, 88% detected once. Material: peripheral blood. This chain uses TRBV19 with TRBJ1-1, with TRBD1 matching 10 bases. The receptor's source is a man aged 18 to 29 with active or convalescent COVID-19. This CDR3 reads CASSIPGTGDAEAFF. CDR3 sequence (DNA): TGTGCCAGTAGTATCCCCGGGACAGGGGATGCTGAAGCTTTCTTT. The full variable domain, its missing parts supplied by reference TRBV19 and TRBJ1-1, is DGGITQSPKYLFRKEGQNVTLSCEQNLNHDAMYWYRQDPGQGLRLIYYSQIVNDFQKGDIAEGYSVSREKKESFPLTVTSAQKNPTAFYLCASSIPGTGDAEAFFGQGTRLTVV.